The 24 T cell receptor beta chains below all came from one sample that was sequenced in a study of spatial heterogeneity in lung cancer. TCRdb reprocessed the 5' RACE reads with MiXCR, giving one entry per CDR3 protein. The table lists around 12,000 distinct CDR3 sequences, roughly an eighth of them singletons. Time point meaning: sample taken at primary tumor resection. Whole RNA, isolated from tumor, nontumor lung or frozen PBMC, was sequenced without prior sorting. Sequencing used PBMCs, obtained at surgery. These TCRs come from a female donor with early-stage non-small cell lung cancer.

This clonotype was detected ten times or more. The rearrangement joins TRBV10-3 to TRBJ2-1; TRBD1 matches at 7 bases. CDR1 and CDR2 from the germline V gene are ENHRY and SYGVKD. The CDR3 is 15 amino acids. Trimming removed 8 bases from V and 7 bases from J; junction bases left unmatched: 14. Here the CDR3 reads CAIFAGTGASNEQFF. DNA of the CDR3: TGTGCCATCTTCGCTGGAACAGGGGCCTCAAATGAGCAGTTCTTC.

This clonotype is termed medium-sized (0.01 to 0.1%). The V gene is TRBV5-5, the J gene TRBJ2-7; TRBD1 matches 7 bases. V trimming: 5 bases; J trimming: 2 bases; junction bases outside the gene matches: 4. The CDR3 loop spans 13 amino acids. Germline CDR1 and CDR2: SGHKS and YYEKEE (reference sequence). CDR3 DNA: TGTGCCAGCAGAGCGACAGGGACCTACGAGCAGTACTTC. Its protein is CASRATGTYEQYF.

The V call is TRBV18, the J call TRBJ2-3, with TRBD1 matching 9 bases. The V gene's germline CDR1 is KGHSH and CDR2 LQKENI. The J segment lost 1 base and the V segment lost 4 bases, leaving 6 bases of the junction unmatched. There are 16 residues in the CDR3. The CDR3 region is CASSRTGGFGTDTQYF. The CDR3 DNA sequence: TGTGCCAGCTCACGCACAGGGGGCTTTGGCACAGATACGCAGTATTTT.

This clonotype has at least ten counts. The chain carries TRBV6-1 and TRBJ2-7; 8 bases line up with TRBD1. The V and J ends lost 5 bases and 6 bases, in that order; junction bases with no gene match: 12. The length of the CDR3 is 15 residues. Germline lookup yields CDR1 MNHNS and CDR2 SASEGT. In DNA, the CDR3 is TGTGCCAGCAGTCTACCCGGGACAGGCGCGGTCGAGCAGTACTTC. Its protein is CASSLPGTGAVEQYF.

By sample share, this clonotype is medium-sized (0.01 to 0.1%). This chain connects TRBV5-1 to TRBJ2-7; 7 bases are a match to TRBD2. The length of the CDR3 is 14 residues. Germline CDR1 and CDR2: SGHRS and YFSETQ. V was pared by 1 base and J by 6 bases, with 7 bases of the junction left unmatched. CDR3 residues: CASSLSNSGGEQYF. In nucleotides, the CDR3 is TGCGCCAGCAGCTTGTCCAATTCGGGGGGCGAGCAGTACTTC.

The sample holds a few counts of this clonotype. V gene TRBV7-8 combines with J gene TRBJ1-4, with TRBD1 identical over 8 bases. This CDR3 has 14 amino acids. V trimming: 5 bases; J trimming: 6 bases; junction bases outside the gene matches: 5. The V gene's germline CDR1 is SGHVS and CDR2 FQNEAQ. This chain's CDR3 is CASSVGQGYEKLFF. The CDR3 DNA follows: TGTGCCAGCAGCGTAGGACAGGGTTATGAAAAACTGTTTTTT.

In the case of this clonotype: Germline and junction disagree at one end, which may indicate a read error. The rearrangement uses TRBV6-5 and TRBJ1-4; 7 bases map to TRBD1. Germline V gene data show CDR1 as MNHEY and CDR2 as SVGAGI. This CDR3 has 14 amino acids. This CDR3 reads CASSYGGQLEKLSF. CDR3 bases: TGTGCCAGCAGTTACGGGGGACAGTTAGAAAAACTGTCTTTT.

This clonotype has ten or more counts. The rearrangement links TRBV2 to TRBJ2-4; D is possibly TRBD1 (6 bases). This CDR3 has 13 residues. Germline values: CDR1 SNHLY, CDR2 FYNNEI. Trimming stripped 10 bases from V and 9 bases from J, with 19 bases between. CDR3 sequence: CAKGVRGLGIQYF. The CDR3 DNA sequence: TGTGCCAAGGGAGTCAGGGGCCTTGGCATTCAGTACTTC.

This clonotype counts as medium-sized (0.01 to 0.1%). The chain recombines TRBV21-1 with TRBJ2-7; the D call TRBD2 from the table was never checked on the DNA. TRBV21-1 is classified as a pseudogene. The CDR3 spans 20 residues. The CDR3 DNA sequence: TGTGCCAGCAGCACCGCAGGGATACTAGGACTAGCGGGGGGGCCGTACGAGCAGTACTTC. Protein sequence: CASSTAGILGLAGGPYEQYF.

The chain carries TRBV18 and TRBJ2-7; D gene uncertain. Per the germline V gene, CDR1 is KGHSH and CDR2 is LQKENI. This CDR3 comprises 11 residues. The V and J ends lost 3 bases and 3 bases respectively, with 3 bases between them. The CDR3 region has the DNA TGTGCCAGCTCACCCTTCTACGAGCAGTACTTC. Amino acid sequence: CASSPFYEQYF.

In its sample, this clonotype is medium-sized. The chain couples TRBV29-1 to TRBJ1-2; 8 bases align to TRBD1. This CDR3 contains 15 residues. CDR1 is SQVTM and CDR2 is ANQGSEA in the germline V gene. With 3 bases clipped from V and 5 bases from J, the junction kept 11 bases outside the gene matches. Here the CDR3 DNA reads TGCAGCGTTGACTCGGGGGACAGGAGGTCGTATGGCTACACCTTC. Encoded protein: CSVDSGDRRSYGYTF.

V and J are TRBV5-1 and TRBJ2-1, with TRBD2 matching over 7 bases. J was trimmed by 6 bases and V by 4 bases; bases with no gene match: 13. Germline lookup yields CDR1 SGHRS and CDR2 YFSETQ. CDR3 length equals 16 residues. The CDR3 spells CASSALAPSGPNEQFF. The CDR3 region has the DNA TGCGCCAGCAGCGCCCTGGCTCCTAGCGGACCCAATGAGCAGTTCTTC.

In its sample, this clonotype ranks as medium-sized. V gene TRBV7-9 combines with J gene TRBJ2-1; tentative D call: TRBD1 (5 bases). CDR3 length: 17 residues. V gave up 4 bases and J gave up 0 bases, with 16 bases separating them. CDR1 is SEHNR and CDR2 is FQNEAQ in the germline V gene (reference sequence). CDR3 protein: CASSSETMTVSYNEQFF. CDR3 in DNA: TGTGCCAGCAGCTCAGAGACCATGACAGTCTCCTACAATGAGCAGTTCTTC.

This rearrangement joins TRBV29-1 to TRBJ2-7; D is possibly TRBD2 (6 bases). Germline V CDR1 and CDR2: SQVTM, ANQGSEA. Trimming took off 7 bases at V and 3 bases at J, with 10 bases between the two ends. The CDR3 totals 11 residues. The DNA of the CDR3 is TGCAGCGCCTCCGGGGGCTACGAGCAGTACTTC. It specifies CSASGGYEQYF.

The genes are TRBV5-4 and TRBJ2-3, with D uncertain. Germline assignment: CDR1 SGHNT and CDR2 YYREEE (reference sequence). This CDR3 has 16 residues. Between the trimmed V and J ends, which lost 1 base and 2 bases, there was a span of 14 bases. The CDR3 reads CASSLIKGTVTDTQYF. For the CDR3, the DNA is TGTGCCAGCAGCTTGATTAAGGGAACCGTCACAGATACGCAGTATTTT.

This clonotype was found many times. The chain carries TRBV5-1 and TRBJ2-1, with 7 bases lining up with TRBD2. CDR1 and CDR2 (germline): SGHRS, YFSETQ. The CDR3 length is 13 residues. J lost 9 bases, V lost 3 bases, and 6 bases had no gene match. The CDR3 protein is CASSSPGRGEQFF. CDR3 DNA: TGCGCCAGCAGCTCCCCAGGGAGGGGTGAGCAGTTCTTC.

This clonotype is judged medium-sized. The rearrangement joins TRBV2 to TRBJ2-2; TRBD2 is a possible D gene (6 bases). CDR3 size: 13 residues. Trimming shortened V by 6 bases and J by 4 bases, and 9 bases separated the two germline ends. From germline, CDR1 is SNHLY and CDR2 FYNNEI. The CDR3: CASRGGITGELFF. In DNA, the CDR3 is TGTGCCAGCAGGGGCGGGATCACCGGGGAGCTGTTTTTT.

In its sample, this clonotype is medium-sized. The chain uses TRBV4-3 and TRBJ2-3; D might be TRBD1 (5 bases). The germline V and J ends were trimmed by 3 bases and 0 bases, with 10 bases remaining between them. The CDR3 extends over 15 amino acids. Germline-derived CDR1 and CDR2 are LGHNA and YSLEER. This CDR3 is CASSQTARSTDTQYF. The CDR3 DNA follows: TGCGCCAGCAGCCAGACAGCCCGAAGCACAGATACGCAGTATTTT.

At least ten counts were recorded for this clonotype. The chain employs TRBV7-2 and TRBJ1-1, with 9 positions matching TRBD1. The CDR3 covers 14 residues. CDR1 SGHTA and CDR2 FQGNSA come from the germline V gene. Germline trimming cut 5 bases from V and 6 bases from J; bases unmatched to any gene: 7. In nucleotides, the CDR3 is TGTGCCAGCAGCATCGACAGGGGGATGGCTGAAGCTTTCTTT. It codes for CASSIDRGMAEAFF.

This clonotype was seen repeatedly, ten times or more. The genes are TRBV6-5 and TRBJ2-7, with 7 bases lining up with TRBD2. Germline CDR1 MNHEY, CDR2 SVGAGI. The junction had 14 bases not matched to a gene; V was cut back by 8 bases and J by 4 bases. This CDR3 spans 15 amino acids. CDR3 protein: CASRASGVRGYEQYF. CDR3 nucleotides: TGTGCCAGCCGGGCTAGCGGCGTCCGAGGATACGAGCAGTACTTC.

By proportion, this clonotype is medium-sized. The rearrangement joins TRBV4-3 to TRBJ2-1; TRBD2 agrees at 11 bases. CDR3 length: 16 residues. The germline CDR1 and CDR2 sequences are LGHNA and YSLEER. The V and J ends lost 0 bases and 6 bases, in that order; junction bases with no gene match: 4. The CDR3 loop reads CASSQEVAGGINEQFF. CDR3 DNA: TGCGCCAGCAGCCAAGAGGTAGCGGGAGGGATCAATGAGCAGTTCTTC.

This clonotype is judged medium-sized (0.01 to 0.1%). V usage is TRBV29-1 and J usage is TRBJ2-1, with D unclear. Germline V lookup: CDR1 SQVTM, CDR2 ANQGSEA. This CDR3 has 13 residues. Trimming removed 1 base from V and 0 bases from J, with 4 bases in between. The CDR3 sequence is CSVEGPSYNEQFF. CDR3 in DNA: TGCAGCGTTGAAGGGCCCTCCTACAATGAGCAGTTCTTC.

This clonotype is medium-sized within its sample. This chain links TRBV29-1 with TRBJ2-5; possible D gene TRBD1, 5 bases. Trimming took off 4 bases at V and 4 bases at J, with 13 bases between the two ends. In germline, CDR1 is SQVTM, CDR2 ANQGSEA. The CDR3 runs to 13 residues. CDR3 sequence: CSVVWQGGETQYF. In DNA, the CDR3 is TGCAGCGTTGTTTGGCAGGGTGGAGAGACCCAGTACTTC.

At least ten counts were recorded for this clonotype. J is TRBJ2-5 and V is TRBV7-2; 10 bases align to TRBD2. The J segment lost 3 bases and the V segment lost 4 bases, leaving 2 bases of the junction unmatched. The germline V gene encodes CDR1 SGHTA and CDR2 FQGNSA. The CDR3 contains 14 residues. CDR3 in amino acids: CASSSGTSEETQYF. The DNA for the CDR3 is TGTGCCAGCAGCTCGGGGACTAGCGAAGAGACCCAGTACTTC. Full variable domain (missing parts from reference TRBV7-2 and TRBJ2-5): GAGVSQSPSNKVTEKGKDVELRCDPISGHTALYWYRQSLGQGLEFLIYFQGNSAPDKSGLPSDRFSAERTGGSVSTLTIQRTQQEDSAVYLCASSSGTSEETQYFGPGTRLLVL.